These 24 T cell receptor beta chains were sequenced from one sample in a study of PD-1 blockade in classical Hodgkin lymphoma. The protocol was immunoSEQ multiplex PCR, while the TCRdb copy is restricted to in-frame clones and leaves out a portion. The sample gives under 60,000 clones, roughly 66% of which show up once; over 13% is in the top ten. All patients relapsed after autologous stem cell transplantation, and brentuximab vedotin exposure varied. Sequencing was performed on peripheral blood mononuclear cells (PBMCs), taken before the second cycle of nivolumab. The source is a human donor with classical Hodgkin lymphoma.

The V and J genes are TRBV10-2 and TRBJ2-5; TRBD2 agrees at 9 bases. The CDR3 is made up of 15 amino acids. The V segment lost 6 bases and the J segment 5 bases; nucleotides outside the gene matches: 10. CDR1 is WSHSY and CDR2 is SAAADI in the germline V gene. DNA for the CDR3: TGCGCCAGCAGCCCGGTAGCGGGAGCGGCTGAGACCCAGTACTTC. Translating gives CASSPVAGAAETQYF.

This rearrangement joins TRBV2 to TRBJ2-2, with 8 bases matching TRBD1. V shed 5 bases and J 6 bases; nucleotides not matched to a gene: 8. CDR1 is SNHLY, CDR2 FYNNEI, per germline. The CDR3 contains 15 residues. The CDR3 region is CASSSTGVLPGELFF. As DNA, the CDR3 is TGTGCCAGCAGTTCGACAGGGGTTTTGCCCGGGGAGCTGTTTTTT.

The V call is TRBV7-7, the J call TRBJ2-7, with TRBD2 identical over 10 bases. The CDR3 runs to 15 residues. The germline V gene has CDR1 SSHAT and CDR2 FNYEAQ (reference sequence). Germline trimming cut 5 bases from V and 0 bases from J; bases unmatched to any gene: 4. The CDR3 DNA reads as TGTGCCAGCAGCCCGACTAGCGGGCCCTCCTACGAGCAGTACTTC. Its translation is CASSPTSGPSYEQYF.

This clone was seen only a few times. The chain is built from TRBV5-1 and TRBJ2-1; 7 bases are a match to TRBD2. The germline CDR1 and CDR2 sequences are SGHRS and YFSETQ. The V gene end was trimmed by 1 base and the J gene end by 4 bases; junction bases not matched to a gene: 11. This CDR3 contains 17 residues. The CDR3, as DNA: TGCGCCAGCAGCTTGCGGCCCGGGACTACCCTTTACAATGAGCAGTTCTTC. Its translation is CASSLRPGTTLYNEQFF.

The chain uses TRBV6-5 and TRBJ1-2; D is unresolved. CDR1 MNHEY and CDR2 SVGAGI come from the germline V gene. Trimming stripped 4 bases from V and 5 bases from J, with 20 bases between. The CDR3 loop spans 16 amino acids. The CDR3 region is CASSSSKDQASYGYTF. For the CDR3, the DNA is TGTGCCAGCAGTTCCTCGAAGGACCAGGCATCTTATGGCTACACCTTC.

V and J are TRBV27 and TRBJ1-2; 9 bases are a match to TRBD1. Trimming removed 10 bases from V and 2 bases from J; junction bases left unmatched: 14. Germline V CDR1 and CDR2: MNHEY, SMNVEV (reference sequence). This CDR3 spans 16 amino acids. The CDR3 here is CATSLAGGTGNYGYTF. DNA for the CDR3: TGTGCCACTTCCCTTGCGGGAGGGACAGGGAACTATGGCTACACCTTC.

CDR3: CASSPTGARGYTF. The CDR3, as DNA: TGTGCCAGCAGCCCCACAGGGGCGCGGGGCTACACCTTC. The chain carries TRBV5-6 and TRBJ1-2, with TRBD1 matching over 7 bases. With 4 bases clipped from V and 8 bases from J, the junction kept 8 bases outside the gene matches. The CDR3 is made up of 13 amino acids. From germline, CDR1 is SGHDT and CDR2 YYEEEE.

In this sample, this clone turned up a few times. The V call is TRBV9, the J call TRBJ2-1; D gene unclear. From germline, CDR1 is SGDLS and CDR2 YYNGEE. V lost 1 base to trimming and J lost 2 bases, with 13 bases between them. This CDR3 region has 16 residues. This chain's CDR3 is CASSVSPRSPYNEQFF. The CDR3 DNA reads TGTGCCAGCAGCGTATCTCCCAGGTCCCCCTACAATGAGCAGTTCTTC.

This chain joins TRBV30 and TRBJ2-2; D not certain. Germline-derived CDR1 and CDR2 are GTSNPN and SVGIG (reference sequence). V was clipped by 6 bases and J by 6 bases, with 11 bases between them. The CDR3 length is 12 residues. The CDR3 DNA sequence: TGTGCCTGCCGCTCGACCCCCGGGGAGCTGTTTTTT. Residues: CACRSTPGELFF. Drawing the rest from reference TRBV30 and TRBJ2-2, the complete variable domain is SQTIHQWPATLVQPVGSPLSLECTVEGTSNPNLYWYRQAAGRGLQLLFYSVGIGQISSEVPQNLSASRPQDRQFILSSKKLLLSDSGFYLCACRSTPGELFFGEGSRLTVL.

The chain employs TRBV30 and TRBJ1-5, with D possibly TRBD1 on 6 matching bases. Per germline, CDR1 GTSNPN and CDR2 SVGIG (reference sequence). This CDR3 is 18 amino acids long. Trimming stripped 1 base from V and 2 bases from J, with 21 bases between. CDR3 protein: CAWSGFPQQGGRNQPQHF. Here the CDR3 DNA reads TGTGCCTGGAGTGGCTTTCCCCAACAGGGAGGTCGCAATCAGCCCCAGCATTTT.

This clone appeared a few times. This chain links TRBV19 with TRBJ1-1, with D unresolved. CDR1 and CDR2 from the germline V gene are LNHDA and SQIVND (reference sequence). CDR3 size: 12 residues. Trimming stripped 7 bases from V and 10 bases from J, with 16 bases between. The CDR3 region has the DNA TGTGCCAGTAATCGGGGAGAGGTTGGAGCTTTCTTT. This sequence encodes CASNRGEVGAFF.

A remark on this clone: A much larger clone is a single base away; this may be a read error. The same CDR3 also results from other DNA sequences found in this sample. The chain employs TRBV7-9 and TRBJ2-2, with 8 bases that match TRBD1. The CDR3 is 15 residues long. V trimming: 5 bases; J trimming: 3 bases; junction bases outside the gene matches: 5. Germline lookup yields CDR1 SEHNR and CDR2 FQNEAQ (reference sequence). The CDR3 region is CASSRGQDYTGELFF. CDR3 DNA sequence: TGTGCCAGCAGCCGGGGACAGGATTACACCGGGGAGCTGTTTTTT.

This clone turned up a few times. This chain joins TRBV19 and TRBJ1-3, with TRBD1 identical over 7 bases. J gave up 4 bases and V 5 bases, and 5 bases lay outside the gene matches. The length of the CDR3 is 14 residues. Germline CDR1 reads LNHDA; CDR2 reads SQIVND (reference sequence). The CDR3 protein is CASSPGTAGNTIYF. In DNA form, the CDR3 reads TGTGCCAGTAGTCCCGGGACAGCAGGAAACACCATATATTTT. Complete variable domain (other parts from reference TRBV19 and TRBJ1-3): DGGITQSPKYLFRKEGQNVTLSCEQNLNHDAMYWYRQDPGQGLRLIYYSQIVNDFQKGDIAEGYSVSREKKESFPLTVTSAQKNPTAFYLCASSPGTAGNTIYFGEGSWLTVV.

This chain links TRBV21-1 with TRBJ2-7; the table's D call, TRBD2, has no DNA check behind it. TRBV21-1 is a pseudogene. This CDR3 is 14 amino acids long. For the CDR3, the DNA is TGTGCCAACCAGACCGGGACTCTACCCTACGAGCAGTACTTC. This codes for CANQTGTLPYEQYF.

CDR3 nucleotide sequence: TGTGCCAGCAGCCAGACCGGACAGGGCGGCTATGGCTACACCTTC. Protein: CASSQTGQGGYGYTF. The V gene is TRBV7-2, the J gene TRBJ1-2; the match to TRBD1 covers 8 bases. Germline-derived CDR1 and CDR2 are SGHTA and FQGNSA. The CDR3 is 15 amino acids. V trimming: 5 bases; J trimming: 4 bases; junction bases outside the gene matches: 9.

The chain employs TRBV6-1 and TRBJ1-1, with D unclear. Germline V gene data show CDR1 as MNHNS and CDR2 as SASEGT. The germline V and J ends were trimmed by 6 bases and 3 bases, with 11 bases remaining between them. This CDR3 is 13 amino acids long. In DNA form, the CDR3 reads TGTGCCAGCAGCCAGGCGGGGTACACTGAAGCTTTCTTT. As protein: CASSQAGYTEAFF.

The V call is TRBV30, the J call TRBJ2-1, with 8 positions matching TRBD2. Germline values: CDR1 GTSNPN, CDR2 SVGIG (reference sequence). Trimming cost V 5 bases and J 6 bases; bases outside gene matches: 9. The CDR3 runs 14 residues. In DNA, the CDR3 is TGTGCCTGGCACCCGGGACTAGTTTTCAATGAGCAGTTCTTC. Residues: CAWHPGLVFNEQFF.

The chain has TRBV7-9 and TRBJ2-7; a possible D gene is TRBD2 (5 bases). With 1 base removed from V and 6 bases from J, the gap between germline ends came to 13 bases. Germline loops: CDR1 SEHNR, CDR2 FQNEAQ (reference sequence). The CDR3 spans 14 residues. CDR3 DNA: TGTGCCAGCAGCTTAGTTTCGGGGTCCAGCGAGCAGTACTTC. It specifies CASSLVSGSSEQYF.

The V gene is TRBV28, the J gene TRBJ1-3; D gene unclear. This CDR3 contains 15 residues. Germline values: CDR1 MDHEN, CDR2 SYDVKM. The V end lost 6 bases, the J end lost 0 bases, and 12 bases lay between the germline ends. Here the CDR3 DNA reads TGTGCCAGCAGCGACAATTGGAACTCTGGAAACACCATATATTTT. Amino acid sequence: CASSDNWNSGNTIYF.

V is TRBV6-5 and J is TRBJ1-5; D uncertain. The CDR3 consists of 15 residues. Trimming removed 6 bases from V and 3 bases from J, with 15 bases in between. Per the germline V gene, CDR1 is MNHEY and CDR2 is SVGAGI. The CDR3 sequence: CASSPGLLTNQPQHF. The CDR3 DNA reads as TGTGCCAGCAGCCCCGGACTTCTGACCAATCAGCCCCAGCATTTT.

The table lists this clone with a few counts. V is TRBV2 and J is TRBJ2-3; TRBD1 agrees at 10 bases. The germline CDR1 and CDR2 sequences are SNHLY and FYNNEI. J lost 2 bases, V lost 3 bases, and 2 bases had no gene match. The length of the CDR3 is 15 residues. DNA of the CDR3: TGTGCCAGCAGTGAGGGACAGGGGCTCACAGATACGCAGTATTTT. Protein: CASSEGQGLTDTQYF.

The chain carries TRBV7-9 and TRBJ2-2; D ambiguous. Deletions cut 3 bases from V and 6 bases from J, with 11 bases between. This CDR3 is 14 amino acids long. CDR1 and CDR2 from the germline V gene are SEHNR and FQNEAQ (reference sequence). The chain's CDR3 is CASSFPYGPGELFF. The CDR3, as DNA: TGTGCCAGCAGCTTTCCCTATGGACCCGGGGAGCTGTTTTTT. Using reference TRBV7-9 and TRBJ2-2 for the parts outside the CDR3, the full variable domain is DTGVSQNPRHKITKRGQNVTFRCDPISEHNRLYWYRQTLGQGPEFLTYFQNEAQLEKSRLLSDRFSAERPKGSFSTLEIQRTEQGDSAMYLCASSFPYGPGELFFGEGSRLTVL.

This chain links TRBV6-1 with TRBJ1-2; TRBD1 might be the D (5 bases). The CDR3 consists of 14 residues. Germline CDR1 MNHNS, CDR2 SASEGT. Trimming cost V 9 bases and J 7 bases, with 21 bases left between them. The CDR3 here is CASSWEALGVGYTF. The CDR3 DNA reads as TGTGCCAGTTCCTGGGAGGCACTAGGGGTTGGCTACACCTTC.

CDR3 sequence (DNA): TGTGCCAGCAGCCCCCCTCCGGAGGGCACCCACGAGCAGTACTTC. It codes for CASSPPPEGTHEQYF. V and J are TRBV6-6 and TRBJ2-7; tentative D call: TRBD2 (6 bases). The ends were cut back, 6 bases at V and 5 bases at J, with 20 bases in the middle. There are 15 residues in the CDR3. Germline values: CDR1 MNHNY, CDR2 SVGAGI (reference sequence).